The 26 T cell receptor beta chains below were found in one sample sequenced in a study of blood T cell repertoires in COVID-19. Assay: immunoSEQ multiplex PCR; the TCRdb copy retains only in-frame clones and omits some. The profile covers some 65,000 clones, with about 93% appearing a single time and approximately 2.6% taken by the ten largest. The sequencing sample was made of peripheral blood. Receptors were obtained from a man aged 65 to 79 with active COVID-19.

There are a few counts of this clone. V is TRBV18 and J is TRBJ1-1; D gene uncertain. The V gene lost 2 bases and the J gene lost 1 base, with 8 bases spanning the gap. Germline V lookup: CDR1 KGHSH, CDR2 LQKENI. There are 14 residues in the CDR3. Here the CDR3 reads CASSPITKNTEAFF. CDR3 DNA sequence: TGTGCCAGCTCACCAATAACAAAGAACACTGAAGCTTTCTTT. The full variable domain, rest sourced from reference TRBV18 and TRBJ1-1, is NAGVMQNPRHLVRRRGQEARLRCSPMKGHSHVYWYRQLPEEGLKFMVYLQKENIIDESGMPKERFSAEFPKEGPSILRIQQVVRGDSAAYFCASSPITKNTEAFFGQGTRLTVV.

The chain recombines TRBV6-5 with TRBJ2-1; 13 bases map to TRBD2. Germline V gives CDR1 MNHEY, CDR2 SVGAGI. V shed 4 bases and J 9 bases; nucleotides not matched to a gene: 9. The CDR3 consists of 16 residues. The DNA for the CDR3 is TGTGCCAGCAGTTCACTAGCGGGGGGGCTCTTATCTGAGCAGTTCTTC. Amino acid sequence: CASSSLAGGLLSEQFF.

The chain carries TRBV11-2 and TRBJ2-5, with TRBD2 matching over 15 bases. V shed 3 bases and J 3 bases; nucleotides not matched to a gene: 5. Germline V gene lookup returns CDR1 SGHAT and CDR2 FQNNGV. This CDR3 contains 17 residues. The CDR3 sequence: CASSFGLAGGPEETQYF. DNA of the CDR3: TGTGCCAGCAGCTTCGGACTAGCGGGGGGGCCGGAAGAGACCCAGTACTTC. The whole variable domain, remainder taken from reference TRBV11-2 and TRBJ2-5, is EAGVAQSPRYKIIEKRQSVAFWCNPISGHATLYWYQQILGQGPKLLIQFQNNGVVDDSQLPKDRFSAERLKGVDSTLKIQPAKLEDSAVYLCASSFGLAGGPEETQYFGPGTRLLVL.

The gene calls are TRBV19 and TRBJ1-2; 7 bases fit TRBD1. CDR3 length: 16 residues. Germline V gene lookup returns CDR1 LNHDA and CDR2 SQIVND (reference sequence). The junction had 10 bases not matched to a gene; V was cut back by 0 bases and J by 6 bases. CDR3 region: CASSIDLTGLKDGYTF. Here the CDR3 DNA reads TGTGCCAGTAGTATAGATCTGACAGGGCTTAAAGATGGCTACACCTTC.

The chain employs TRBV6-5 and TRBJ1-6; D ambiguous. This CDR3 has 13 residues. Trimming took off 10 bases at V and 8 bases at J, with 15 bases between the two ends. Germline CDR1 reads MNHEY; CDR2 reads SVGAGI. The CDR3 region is CAISIRFDSPLHF. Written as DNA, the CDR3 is TGTGCCATCTCGATCCGGTTTGATTCACCCCTCCACTTT.

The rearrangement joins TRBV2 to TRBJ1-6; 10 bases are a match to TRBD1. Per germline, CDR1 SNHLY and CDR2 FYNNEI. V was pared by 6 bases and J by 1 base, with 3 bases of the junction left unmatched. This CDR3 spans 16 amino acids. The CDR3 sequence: CASSGQGGSYNSPLHF. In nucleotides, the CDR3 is TGTGCCAGCAGCGGACAGGGGGGATCCTATAATTCACCCCTCCACTTT.

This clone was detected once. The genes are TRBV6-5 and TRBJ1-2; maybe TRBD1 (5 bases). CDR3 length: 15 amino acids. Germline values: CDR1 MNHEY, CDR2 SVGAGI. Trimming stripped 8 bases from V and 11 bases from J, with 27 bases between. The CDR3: CASLKQDRPLQGYTF. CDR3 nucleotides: TGTGCCAGCTTAAAACAGGACCGACCACTCCAGGGATACACCTTC.

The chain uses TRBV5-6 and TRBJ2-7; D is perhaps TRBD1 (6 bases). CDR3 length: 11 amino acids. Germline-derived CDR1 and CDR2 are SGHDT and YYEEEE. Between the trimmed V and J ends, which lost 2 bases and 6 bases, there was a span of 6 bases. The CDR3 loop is CASSLGGEQYF. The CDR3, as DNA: TGTGCCAGCAGCTTAGGGGGCGAGCAGTACTTC.

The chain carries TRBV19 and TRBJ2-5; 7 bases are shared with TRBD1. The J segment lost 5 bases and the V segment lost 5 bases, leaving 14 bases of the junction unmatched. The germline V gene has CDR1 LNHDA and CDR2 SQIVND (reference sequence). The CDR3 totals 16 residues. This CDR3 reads CASSLPETGALETQYF. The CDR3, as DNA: TGTGCCAGTAGTTTGCCGGAAACAGGGGCCCTCGAGACCCAGTACTTC.

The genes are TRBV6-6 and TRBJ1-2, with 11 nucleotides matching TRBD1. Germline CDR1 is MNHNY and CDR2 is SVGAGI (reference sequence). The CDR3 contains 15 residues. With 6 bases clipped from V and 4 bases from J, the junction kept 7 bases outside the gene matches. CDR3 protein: CASSPGTGGRYGYTF. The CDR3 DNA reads TGTGCCAGCAGCCCCGGGACAGGGGGACGCTATGGCTACACCTTC.

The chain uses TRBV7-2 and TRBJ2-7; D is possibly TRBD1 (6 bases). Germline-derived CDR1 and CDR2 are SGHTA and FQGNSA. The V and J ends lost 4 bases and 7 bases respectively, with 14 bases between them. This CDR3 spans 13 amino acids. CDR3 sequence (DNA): TGTGCCAGCAGCTCTATGGGGGCGCGAGAGCAGTACTTC. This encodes CASSSMGAREQYF.

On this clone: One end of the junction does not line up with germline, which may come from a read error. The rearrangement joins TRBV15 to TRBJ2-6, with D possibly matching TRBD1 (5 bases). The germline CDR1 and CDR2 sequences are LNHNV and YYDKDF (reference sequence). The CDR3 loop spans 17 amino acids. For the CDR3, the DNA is TGTGCCACCAGCAGAAGCGACAGCGTCTCTAGGGCCAACGTCCTGACTTTC. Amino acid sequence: CATSRSDSVSRANVLTF.

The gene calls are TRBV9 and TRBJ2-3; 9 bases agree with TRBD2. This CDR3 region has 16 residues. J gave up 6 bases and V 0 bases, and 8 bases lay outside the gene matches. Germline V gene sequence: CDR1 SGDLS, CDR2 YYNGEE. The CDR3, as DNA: TGTGCCAGCAGCGTAGCTTGGCGGGGGGGCCGGGATACGCAGTATTTT. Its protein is CASSVAWRGGRDTQYF.

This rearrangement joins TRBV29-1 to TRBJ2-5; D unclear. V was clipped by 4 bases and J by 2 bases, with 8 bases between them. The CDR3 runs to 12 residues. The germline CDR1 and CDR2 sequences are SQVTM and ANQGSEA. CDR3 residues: CSVGQAQETQYF. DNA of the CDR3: TGCAGCGTTGGTCAGGCACAAGAGACCCAGTACTTC.

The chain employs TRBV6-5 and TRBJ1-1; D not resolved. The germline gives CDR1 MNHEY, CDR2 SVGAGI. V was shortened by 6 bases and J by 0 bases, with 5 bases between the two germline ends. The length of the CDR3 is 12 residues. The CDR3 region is CASSQMNTEAFF. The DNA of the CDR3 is TGTGCCAGCAGCCAAATGAACACTGAAGCTTTCTTT.

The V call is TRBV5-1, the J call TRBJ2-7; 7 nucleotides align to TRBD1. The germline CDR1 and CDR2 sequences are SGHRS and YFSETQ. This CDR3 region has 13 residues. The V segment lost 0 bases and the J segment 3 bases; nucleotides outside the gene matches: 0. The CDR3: CASSLDRGYEQYV. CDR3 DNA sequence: TGCGCCAGCAGCTTGGACAGGGGCTACGAGCAGTACGTC.

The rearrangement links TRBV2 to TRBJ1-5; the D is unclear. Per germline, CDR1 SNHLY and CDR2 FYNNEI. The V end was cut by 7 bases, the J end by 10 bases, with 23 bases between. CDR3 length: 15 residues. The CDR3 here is CASTIEVREVGPQHF. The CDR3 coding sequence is TGTGCCAGCACCATCGAGGTGAGGGAAGTAGGACCCCAGCATTTT.

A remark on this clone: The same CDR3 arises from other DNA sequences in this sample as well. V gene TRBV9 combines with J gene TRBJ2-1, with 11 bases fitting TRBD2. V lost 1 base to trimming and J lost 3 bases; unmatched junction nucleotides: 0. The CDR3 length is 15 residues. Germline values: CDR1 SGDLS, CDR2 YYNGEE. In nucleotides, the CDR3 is TGTGCCAGCAGCGTACTAGCGGGGGGCTACAATGAGCAGTTCTTC. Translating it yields CASSVLAGGYNEQFF.

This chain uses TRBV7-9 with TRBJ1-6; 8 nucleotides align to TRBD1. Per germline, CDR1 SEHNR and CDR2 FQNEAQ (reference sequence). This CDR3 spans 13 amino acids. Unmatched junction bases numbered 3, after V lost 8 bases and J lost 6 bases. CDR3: CASDTGGNSPLHF. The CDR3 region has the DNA TGTGCCAGCGATACAGGGGGTAATTCACCCCTCCACTTT.

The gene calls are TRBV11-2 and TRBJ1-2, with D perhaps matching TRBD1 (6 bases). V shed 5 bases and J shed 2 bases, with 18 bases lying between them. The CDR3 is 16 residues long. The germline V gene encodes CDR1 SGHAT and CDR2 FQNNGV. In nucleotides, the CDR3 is TGTGCCAGCAGCCAAGGGGGTTACAGTACCAACTATGGCTACACCTTC. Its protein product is CASSQGGYSTNYGYTF.

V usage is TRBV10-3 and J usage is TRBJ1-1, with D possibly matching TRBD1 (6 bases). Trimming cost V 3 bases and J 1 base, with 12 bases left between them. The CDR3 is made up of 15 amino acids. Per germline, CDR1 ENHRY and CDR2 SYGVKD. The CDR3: CAISEGGRGNTEAFF. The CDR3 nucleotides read TGTGCCATCAGTGAAGGGGGGAGGGGGAACACTGAAGCTTTCTTT.

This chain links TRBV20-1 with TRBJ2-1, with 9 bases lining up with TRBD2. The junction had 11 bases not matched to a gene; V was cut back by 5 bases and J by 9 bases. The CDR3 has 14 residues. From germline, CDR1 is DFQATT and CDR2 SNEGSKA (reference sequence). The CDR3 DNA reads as TGCAGTGCTCGTGATCCCCTAGCGGGGAGTGAGCAGTTCTTC. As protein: CSARDPLAGSEQFF.

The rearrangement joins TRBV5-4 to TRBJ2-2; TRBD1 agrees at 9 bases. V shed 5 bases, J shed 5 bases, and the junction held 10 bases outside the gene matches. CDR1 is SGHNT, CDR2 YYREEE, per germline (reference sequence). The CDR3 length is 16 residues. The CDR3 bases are TGTGCCAGCAGTTCGACCGGGACAGGGTTTACCGGGGAGCTGTTTTTT. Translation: CASSSTGTGFTGELFF.

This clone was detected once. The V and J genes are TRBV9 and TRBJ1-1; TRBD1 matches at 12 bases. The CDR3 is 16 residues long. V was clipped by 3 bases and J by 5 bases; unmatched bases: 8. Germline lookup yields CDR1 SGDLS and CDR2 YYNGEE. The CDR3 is CASSGPGQGAETEAFF. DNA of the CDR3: TGTGCCAGCAGCGGGCCGGGACAGGGGGCCGAGACTGAAGCTTTCTTT.

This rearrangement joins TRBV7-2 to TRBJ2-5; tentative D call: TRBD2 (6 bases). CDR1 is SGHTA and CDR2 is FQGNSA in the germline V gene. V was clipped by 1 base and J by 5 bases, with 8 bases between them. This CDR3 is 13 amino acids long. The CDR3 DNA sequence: TGTGCCAGCAGCTTAGGGGGGGTGGAGACCCAGTACTTC. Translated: CASSLGGVETQYF. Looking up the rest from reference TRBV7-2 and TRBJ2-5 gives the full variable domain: GAGVSQSPSNKVTEKGKDVELRCDPISGHTALYWYRQSLGQGLEFLIYFQGNSAPDKSGLPSDRFSAERTGGSVSTLTIQRTQQEDSAVYLCASSLGGVETQYFGPGTRLLVL.

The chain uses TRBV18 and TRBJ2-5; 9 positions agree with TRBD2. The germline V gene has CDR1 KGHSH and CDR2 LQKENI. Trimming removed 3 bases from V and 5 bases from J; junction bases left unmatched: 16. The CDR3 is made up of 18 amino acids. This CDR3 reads CASSPVWLAGPKGETQYF. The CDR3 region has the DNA TGTGCCAGCTCACCTGTATGGCTAGCGGGACCGAAGGGGGAGACCCAGTACTTC.